This entry is about one T cell receptor (beta chain). Original data processing: Reference gene primer amplification gave nucleated cell count estimates. Clones were read by immunoSEQ multiplex PCR, and TCRdb kept only the in-frame ones, dropping some. The DNA was the basis for D and trimming; V, J and clone size are from that table. Seen here are about 40,000 clones, about 80% observed once, and the top ten hold roughly 2.6%. These data are taken from a study of blood T cell repertoires in COVID-19. Overall study context: Acute and convalescent COVID-19 specimens originated in the United States, Italy and Spain. The analysed material was cDNA or gDNA that came from T cells, B-cell-depleted T cells, or PBMCs.

The CDR3 covers 13 residues. V was cut by 4 bases and J by 1 base, with 10 bases left in between. CDR1 is GTSNPN, CDR2 SVGIG, per germline (reference sequence). Sequencing used peripheral blood. The sequence was obtained from a woman between 55 and 75 years old with acute or convalescent COVID-19. The rearrangement links TRBV30 to TRBJ1-2; possible D gene TRBD1, 6 bases. The CDR3 spells CAWNTGNNYGYTF. The CDR3, as DNA: TGTGCCTGGAACACAGGGAATAACTATGGCTACACCTTC.